This entry lists 3 T cell receptor beta chains sequenced from one sample in a study of blood T cell repertoires in COVID-19 (TCRdb year 2020). The library was made by the immunoSEQ multiplex PCR assay. The clones in this table, taken by TCRdb from immuneACCESS, are in-frame only. Not every clone is retained; where verified, under half of the shortfall comes from an unresolved V gene, and the cause of the rest is unknown. Across this sample there are about 300,000 clones, with approximately 89% seen only once. In total, the top ten clones hold roughly 1.9% of the sample. Sequences were obtained from peripheral blood. These receptors all come from a woman younger than 45 with COVID-19, enrolled during active disease.

The rearrangement uses TRBV19 and TRBJ1-2, with TRBD1 matching over 7 bases. The V segment lost 5 bases and the J segment 2 bases; nucleotides outside the gene matches: 11. Germline CDR1 LNHDA, CDR2 SQIVND (reference sequence). The CDR3 runs 16 residues. CDR3 sequence: CASSVQQGRPNYGYTF. DNA for the CDR3: TGTGCCAGTAGTGTCCAACAGGGGCGGCCCAACTATGGCTACACCTTC. Drawing the rest from reference TRBV19 and TRBJ1-2, the complete variable domain is DGGITQSPKYLFRKEGQNVTLSCEQNLNHDAMYWYRQDPGQGLRLIYYSQIVNDFQKGDIAEGYSVSREKKESFPLTVTSAQKNPTAFYLCASSVQQGRPNYGYTFGSGTRLTVV.

This clone occurred a few times. The chain has TRBV12-5 and TRBJ2-1; D call uncertain. CDR3 size: 18 residues. The germline CDR1 and CDR2 sequences are LGHNT and FRNRAP. Trimming removed 0 bases from V and 2 bases from J, with 17 bases in between. The CDR3 region is CASGLVLMSQQPYNEQFF. CDR3 coding DNA: TGTGCTAGTGGTTTGGTACTAATGTCCCAACAACCCTACAATGAGCAGTTCTTC. The variable domain in full, completed from reference TRBV12-5 and TRBJ2-1, reads DARVTQTPRHKVTEMGQEVTMRCQPILGHNTVFWYRQTMMQGLELLAYFRNRAPLDDSGMPKDRFSAEMPDATLATLKIQPSEPRDSAVYFCASGLVLMSQQPYNEQFFGPGTRLTVL.

The V and J genes are TRBV25-1 and TRBJ1-1, with D hard to call. V was trimmed by 4 bases and J by 0 bases, leaving 12 bases between them. The germline gives CDR1 MGHDK, CDR2 SYGVNS. The CDR3 extends over 15 amino acids. The CDR3 sequence is CASSGSRGMNTEAFF. As DNA, the CDR3 is TGTGCCAGCAGTGGGTCTCGCGGTATGAACACTGAAGCTTTCTTT.